This paragraph reports one TCR beta chain. Its antigen remains unknown. Germline CDR1 SGDLS, CDR2 YYNGEE. Trimming took 0 bases from V and 9 from J, leaving 7 bases between them. There are 12 residues in the CDR3. The sample belongs to a study of graft-versus-host responses after intestinal transplantation. Study details: Those transplanted obtained multivisceral, liver-intestinal, or isolated intestinal grafts. Anti-thymocyte globulin was used for induction in all recipients, who then took tacrolimus and steroids for around 3 years.

TCRdb's copy holds only in-frame clones and misses some; the assay was immunoSEQ multiplex PCR. The table records 90,000 to 130,000 clones, 85% to 95% of them present only once. Study-wide results and caveats: Researchers found GvH clones in recipient marrow, and some showed up first in ileum or blood. Where graft-donor T cell macrochimerism was present, patients had high graft-versus-host to host-versus-graft clonal ratios in allografts.

The chain couples TRBV9 to TRBJ2-1; no definite D call. The sample here was unstimulated CD8+ T cells sorted from spleen or lymph node cells, taken before intestinal transplant. This clonotype was obtained from a human donor who received an intestinal transplant. The CDR3 protein is CASSVDKGEQFF. CDR3 in DNA: TGTGCCAGCAGCGTAGACAAGGGTGAGCAGTTCTTC.